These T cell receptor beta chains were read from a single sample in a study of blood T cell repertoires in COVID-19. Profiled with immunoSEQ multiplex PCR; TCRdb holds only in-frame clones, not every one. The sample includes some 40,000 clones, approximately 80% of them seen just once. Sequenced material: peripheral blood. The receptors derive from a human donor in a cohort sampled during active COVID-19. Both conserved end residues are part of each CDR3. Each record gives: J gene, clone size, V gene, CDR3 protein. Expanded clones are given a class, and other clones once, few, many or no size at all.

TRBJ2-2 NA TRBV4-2 CASSRSAGGAGELFF
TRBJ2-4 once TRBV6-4 CASSAGLAGGPGFIQYF
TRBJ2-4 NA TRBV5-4 CASSLMRGKNIQYF
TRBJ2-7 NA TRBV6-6 CASRQGRATYEQYF
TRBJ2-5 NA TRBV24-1 CATSDLSGGETQYF
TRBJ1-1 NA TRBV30 CAWSPTGGTEAFF
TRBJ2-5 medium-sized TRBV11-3 CASSLDGGQETQYF
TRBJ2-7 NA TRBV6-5 CASSYLGTGGHEQYF
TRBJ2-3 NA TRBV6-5 CASSLQGWTDTQYF
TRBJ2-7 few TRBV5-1 CASSIGRTAYEQYF
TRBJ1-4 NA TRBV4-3 CASSQRDPRGRNEKLFF
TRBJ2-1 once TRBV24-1 CATSDRQGFYNEQFF
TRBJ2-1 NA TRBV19 CASSLQGVTYNEQFF
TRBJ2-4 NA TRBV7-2 CASSLVAGGPAAKNIQYF
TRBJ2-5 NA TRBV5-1 CASKSGVLMVETQYF
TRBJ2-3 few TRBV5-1 CASSLDGGGTDTQYF
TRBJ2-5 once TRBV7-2 CASSLGGFLTQYF
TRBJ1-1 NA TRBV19 CASAGAGTLNTEAFF
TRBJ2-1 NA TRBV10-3 CAISGTWTANEQFF
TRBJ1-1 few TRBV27 CASSTRQVSTEAFF
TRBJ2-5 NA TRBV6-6 CASSYLGEQLKETQYF
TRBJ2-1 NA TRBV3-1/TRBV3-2 CASSLGLEGNEQFF
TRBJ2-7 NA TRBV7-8 CASSPVGAYEQYF
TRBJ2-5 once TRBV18 CASSPPNQETQYF
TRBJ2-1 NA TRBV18 CASSPPSYNEQFF
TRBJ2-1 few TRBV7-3 CASRGASGSGEQFF